This entry lists 8 T cell receptor beta chains sequenced from one sample in a study of blood T cell repertoires in COVID-19. Assay used: immunoSEQ multiplex PCR; TCRdb lists only in-frame clones, some missing. This sample has around 400,000 clones, with 80% to 90% found just once. Sequencing was done on a sample of peripheral blood. Every receptor here comes from a woman under 40 with COVID-19, enrolled during active disease.

This clone appeared a single time. The V and J genes are TRBV30 and TRBJ2-7, with D perhaps TRBD2 (7 bases). V was cut by 3 bases and J by 9 bases, with 12 bases left in between. The CDR3 runs 11 residues. CDR1 and CDR2 (germline): GTSNPN, SVGIG (reference sequence). The CDR3 region is CAWRRGPGQYF. CDR3 sequence (DNA): TGTGCCTGGAGGCGGGGGCCGGGGCAGTACTTC.

The chain links TRBV29-1 to TRBJ2-3; weak D call: TRBD1 (5 bases). The CDR3 loop spans 12 amino acids. Trimming took 3 bases from V and 5 from J, leaving 9 bases between them. Germline-derived CDR1 and CDR2 are SQVTM and ANQGSEA. CDR3 region: CSVEGRGDTQYF. The CDR3 bases are TGCAGCGTTGAGGGAAGGGGAGATACGCAGTATTTT.

The chain employs TRBV2 and TRBJ1-5, with no clear D. CDR1 is SNHLY and CDR2 is FYNNEI in the germline V gene. This CDR3 has 16 residues. Between the trimmed V and J ends, which lost 3 bases and 0 bases, there was a span of 12 bases. The CDR3 is CASSDALGGSNQPQHF. In nucleotides, the CDR3 is TGTGCCAGCAGTGATGCCCTCGGAGGTAGCAATCAGCCCCAGCATTTT.

The V call is TRBV12-1, the J call TRBJ2-7; TRBD2, the table's D call, lacks a check against the DNA. TRBV12-1 is labeled a pseudogene. CDR3 length equals 16 residues. Here the CDR3 DNA reads TGTGCCAGCAGCTTTGAATTAGGACTAGCGGGAGAGGAGCAGTACTTC. This codes for CASSFELGLAGEEQYF.

The count of this clone is one. The chain has TRBV4-3 and TRBJ1-1; D call uncertain. This CDR3 is built from 15 residues. In germline, CDR1 is LGHNA, CDR2 YSLEER. Between the trimmed V and J ends, which lost 0 bases and 5 bases, there was a span of 13 bases. In nucleotides, the CDR3 is TGCGCCAGCAGCCAAGATCGAGGGTTTTGGACTGAAGCTTTCTTT. It yields the protein CASSQDRGFWTEAFF.

J is TRBJ2-1 and V is TRBV2; 9 nucleotides align to TRBD1. The trim removed 1 base at V and 10 bases at J, leaving 8 bases unmatched. The CDR3 runs to 15 residues. In germline, CDR1 is SNHLY, CDR2 FYNNEI. CDR3 sequence: CASSEVLGTGLEQFF. The CDR3 DNA is TGTGCCAGCAGTGAAGTTCTCGGGACAGGGTTGGAGCAGTTCTTC.

The V gene is TRBV10-3, the J gene TRBJ2-7; D is perhaps TRBD2 (6 bases). Per germline, CDR1 ENHRY and CDR2 SYGVKD. Between the trimmed V and J ends, which lost 4 bases and 0 bases, there was a span of 13 bases. This CDR3 contains 15 residues. The CDR3 sequence: CAISGGTLSSYEQYF. As DNA, the CDR3 is TGTGCCATCAGTGGGGGGACTTTGAGCTCCTACGAGCAGTACTTC.

The count of this clone is one. The chain carries TRBV5-6 and TRBJ2-2; D is unresolved. This CDR3 region has 14 residues. Germline CDR1 and CDR2: SGHDT and YYEEEE. V was pared by 4 bases and J by 1 base, with 8 bases between. CDR3 residues: CASSKTLNTGELFF. CDR3 nucleotide sequence: TGTGCCAGCAGCAAGACATTGAACACCGGGGAGCTGTTTTTT.